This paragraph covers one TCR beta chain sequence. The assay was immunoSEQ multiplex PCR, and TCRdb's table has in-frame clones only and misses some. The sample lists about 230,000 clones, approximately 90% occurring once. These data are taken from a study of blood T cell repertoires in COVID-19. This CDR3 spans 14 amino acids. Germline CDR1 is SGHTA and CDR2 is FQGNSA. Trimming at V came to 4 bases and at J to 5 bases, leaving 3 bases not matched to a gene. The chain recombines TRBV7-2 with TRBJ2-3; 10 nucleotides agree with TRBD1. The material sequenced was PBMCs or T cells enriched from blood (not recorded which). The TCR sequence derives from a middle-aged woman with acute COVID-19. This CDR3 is CASSYDRGLDTQYF. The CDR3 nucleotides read TGTGCCAGCAGCTACGACAGGGGGCTAGATACGCAGTATTTT.